This TCR beta chain emerged from a study of cytomegalovirus exposure and HLA in healthy donors. Points from the study as a whole: Overall, roughly 160 TCR beta chains were annotated as cytomegalovirus-associated. According to a later analysis, TCR clusters from the first cohort tended to co-occur in the 120 or so validation repertoires.

Clones were sequenced by immunoSEQ multiplex PCR, and TCRdb holds only the in-frame ones, with some missing. Found here are roughly 260,000 clones, 80% to 90% of them singletons; the top ten hold about 3%. A word on this clone: Its target is not known.

There are 13 residues in the CDR3. Germline assignment: CDR1 MNHNY and CDR2 SVGAGI (reference sequence). Trimming took 7 bases from V and 6 from J, leaving 13 bases between them. Sequenced sample: PBMCs. The source is a man between 18 and 35 years old in good health and CMV-seronegative. This chain joins TRBV6-6 and TRBJ2-1; D call uncertain. The CDR3 region has the DNA TGTGCCAGCAAGAACAGATTGGGCAATGAGCAGTTCTTC. Amino acids: CASKNRLGNEQFF.